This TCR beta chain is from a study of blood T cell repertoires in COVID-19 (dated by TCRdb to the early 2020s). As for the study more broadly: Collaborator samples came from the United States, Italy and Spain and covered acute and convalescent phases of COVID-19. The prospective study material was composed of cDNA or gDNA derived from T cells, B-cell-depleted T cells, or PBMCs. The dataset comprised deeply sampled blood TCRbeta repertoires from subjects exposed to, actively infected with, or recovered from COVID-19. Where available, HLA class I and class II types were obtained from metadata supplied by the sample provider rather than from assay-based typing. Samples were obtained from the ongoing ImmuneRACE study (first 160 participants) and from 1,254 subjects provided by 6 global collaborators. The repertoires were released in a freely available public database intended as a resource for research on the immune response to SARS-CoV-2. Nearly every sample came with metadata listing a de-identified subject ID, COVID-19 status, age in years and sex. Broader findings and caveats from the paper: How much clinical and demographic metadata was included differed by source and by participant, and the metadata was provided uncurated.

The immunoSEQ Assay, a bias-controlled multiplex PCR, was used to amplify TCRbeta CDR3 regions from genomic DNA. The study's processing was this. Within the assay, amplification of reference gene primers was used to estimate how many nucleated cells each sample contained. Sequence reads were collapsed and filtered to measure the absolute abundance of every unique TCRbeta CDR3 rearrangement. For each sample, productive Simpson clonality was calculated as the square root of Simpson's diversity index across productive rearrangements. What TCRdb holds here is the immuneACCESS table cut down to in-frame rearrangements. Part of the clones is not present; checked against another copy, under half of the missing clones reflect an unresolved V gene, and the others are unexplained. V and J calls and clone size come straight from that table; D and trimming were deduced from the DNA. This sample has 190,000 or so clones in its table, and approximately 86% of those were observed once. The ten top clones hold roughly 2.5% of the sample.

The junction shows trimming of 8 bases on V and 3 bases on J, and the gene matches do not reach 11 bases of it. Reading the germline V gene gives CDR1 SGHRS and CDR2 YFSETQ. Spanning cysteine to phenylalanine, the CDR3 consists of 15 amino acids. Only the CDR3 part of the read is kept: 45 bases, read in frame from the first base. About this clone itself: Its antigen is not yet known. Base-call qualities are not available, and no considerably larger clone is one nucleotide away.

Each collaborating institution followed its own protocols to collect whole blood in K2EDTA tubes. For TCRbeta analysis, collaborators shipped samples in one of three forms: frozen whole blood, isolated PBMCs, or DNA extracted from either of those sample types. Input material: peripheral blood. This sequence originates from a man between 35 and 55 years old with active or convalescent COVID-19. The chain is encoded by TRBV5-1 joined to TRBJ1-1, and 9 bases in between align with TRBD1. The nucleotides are TGCGCCAGTAAAGAACAGGGGGCGCCGGACACTGAAGCTTTCTTT. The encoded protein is CASKEQGAPDTEAFF.